The clone carrying this T cell receptor (beta chain) was observed a few times. No antigen is known for it. Universal primer sites and UMIs were introduced during 5'RACE template-switching synthesis of TCR cDNA. TCRdb passed the 5' RACE reads through MiXCR, listing each CDR3 protein once. In the table there are around 550,000 distinct CDR3 sequences, under 25% of which are singletons. The data originate from a study of T cells after yellow fever vaccination. About the research overall: Any fraction with a low cell number was prepared using SMART-Seq v4 Ultra Low Input. Study-wide results and caveats: By day 5 rather than day 15, the secondary response had peaked, though it was weaker. Bulk-population clonotypes that are abundant could appear as contaminants in FACS-sorted repertoires.

Germline V gene sequence: CDR1 DFQATT, CDR2 SNEGSKA (reference sequence). The CDR3 consists of 14 residues. V was clipped by 3 bases and J by 3 bases, with 14 bases between them. The receptor comes from a man younger than 45 who received the YFV17D yellow fever vaccine. Sequences were derived from PBMCs, sampled 15 days after the yellow fever booster vaccination. The gene calls are TRBV20-1 and TRBJ1-2; no reliable D call. CDR3 sequence reads: CSARDGAPHYGYTF. The CDR3 DNA reads as TGCAGTGCTAGGGACGGTGCCCCTCACTATGGCTACACCTTC.